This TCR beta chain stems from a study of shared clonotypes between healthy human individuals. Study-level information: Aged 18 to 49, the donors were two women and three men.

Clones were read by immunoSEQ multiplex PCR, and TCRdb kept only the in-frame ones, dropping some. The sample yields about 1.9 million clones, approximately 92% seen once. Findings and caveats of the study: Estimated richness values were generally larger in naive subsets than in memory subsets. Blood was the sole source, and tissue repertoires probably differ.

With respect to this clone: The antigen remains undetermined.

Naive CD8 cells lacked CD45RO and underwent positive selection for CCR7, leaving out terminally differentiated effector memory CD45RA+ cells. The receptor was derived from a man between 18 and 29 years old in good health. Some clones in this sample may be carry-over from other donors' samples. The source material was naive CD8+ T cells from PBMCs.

The CDR3 nucleotides read TGCAGTGCTGCCCATTATGGCTACACCTTC. Translating it yields CSAAHYGYTF. V gene TRBV20-1 combines with J gene TRBJ1-2; the D is unclear. The CDR3 extends over 10 amino acids. Germline loops: CDR1 DFQATT, CDR2 SNEGSKA (reference sequence). V was clipped by 5 bases and J by 5 bases, with 6 bases between them.